This entry lists 4 T cell receptor beta chains sequenced from one sample in a study of CD8 T cells in Susac syndrome. The RNA, 0.5 to 1 ug, was put through reverse transcription using random hexamers. TCRdb ran MiXCR on the immunoSEQ multiplex PCR reads and lists one entry per CDR3 protein. The data hold some 160,000 distinct CDR3 sequences, with under 95% observed a single time. Material for sequencing was CD4+ T cells from PBMCs. The receptors come from a human donor in good health.

This clonotype is a singleton in its sample. The J gene is TRBJ2-1, the V gene TRBV5-1; 16 bases line up with TRBD2. CDR3 length: 17 residues. From germline, CDR1 is SGHRS and CDR2 YFSETQ. J lost 8 bases, V lost 1 base, and 6 bases had no gene match. In DNA form, the CDR3 reads TGCGCCAGCAGCTTGATGGGACTAGCGGGGGGGCCGGATGAGCAGTTCTTC. It translates to CASSLMGLAGGPDEQFF. The full variable domain, its missing parts supplied by reference TRBV5-1 and TRBJ2-1, is KAGVTQTPRYLIKTRGQQVTLSCSPISGHRSVSWYQQTPGQGLQFLFEYFSETQRNKGNFPGRFSGRQFSNSRSEMNVSTLELGDSALYLCASSLMGLAGGPDEQFFGPGTRLTVL.

For the CDR3, the DNA is TGTGCCATCAGTGCGGGGCGGGGGGACTACAATGAGCAGTTCTTC. Protein: CAISAGRGDYNEQFF. The chain is built from TRBV10-3 and TRBJ2-1; 8 positions agree with TRBD2. Per the germline V gene, CDR1 is ENHRY and CDR2 is SYGVKD. The CDR3 loop spans 15 amino acids. The ends lost 4 bases at V and 3 bases at J; junction bases unmatched: 5.

The chain has TRBV7-2 and TRBJ1-1; D is unresolved. CDR1 and CDR2 from the germline V gene are SGHTA and FQGNSA. This CDR3 has 15 amino acids. Trimming took 1 base from V and 4 from J, leaving 13 bases between them. The CDR3: CASSLGLRVGTEAFF. The CDR3 DNA sequence: TGTGCCAGCAGCTTAGGACTAAGGGTAGGCACTGAAGCTTTCTTT.

The CDR3 nucleotides read TGCGCCAGCAGTCCAGGGGCTGGGGCTGGAAACACCATATATTTT. Translated, it gives CASSPGAGAGNTIYF. The genes are TRBV5-1 and TRBJ1-3; TRBD1 is a possible D gene (6 bases). V lost 5 bases and J 2 bases, leaving 14 bases between the germline ends. Germline loops: CDR1 SGHRS, CDR2 YFSETQ. The CDR3 length is 15 residues.